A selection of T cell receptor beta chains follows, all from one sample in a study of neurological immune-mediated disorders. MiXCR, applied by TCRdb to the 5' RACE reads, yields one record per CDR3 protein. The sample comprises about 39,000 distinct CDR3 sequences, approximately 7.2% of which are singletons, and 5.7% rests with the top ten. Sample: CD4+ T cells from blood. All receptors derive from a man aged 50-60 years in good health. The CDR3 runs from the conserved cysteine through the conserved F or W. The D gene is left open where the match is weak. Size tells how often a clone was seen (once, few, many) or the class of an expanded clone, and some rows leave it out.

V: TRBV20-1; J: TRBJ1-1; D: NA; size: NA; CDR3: CSARGGPPRPPKGGTEAFF; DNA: TGCAGTGCTCGGGGGGGTCCCCCCCGACCTCCTAAGGGCGGCACTGAAGCTTTCTTT
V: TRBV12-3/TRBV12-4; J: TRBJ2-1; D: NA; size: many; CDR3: CASTSGWENNEQFF; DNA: TGTGCCAGCACCTCGGGGTGGGAAAACAATGAGCAGTTCTTC
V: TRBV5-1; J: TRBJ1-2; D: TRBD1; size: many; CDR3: CASSPGTASLNYGYTF; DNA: TGCGCCAGCAGCCCGGGGACAGCGAGCCTTAACTATGGCTACACCTTC
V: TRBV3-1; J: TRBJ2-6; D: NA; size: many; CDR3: CASSQASTSRGANVLTF; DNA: TGTGCCAGCAGCCAAGCGTCCACCTCACGTGGGGCCAACGTCCTGACTTTC
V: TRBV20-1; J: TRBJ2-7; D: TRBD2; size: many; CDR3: CSEASGIYEQYF; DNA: TGCAGTGAAGCTAGCGGAATCTACGAGCAGTACTTC
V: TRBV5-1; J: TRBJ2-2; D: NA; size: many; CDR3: CASSLGSVGAGELFF; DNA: TGCGCCAGCAGCTTGGGATCCGTTGGGGCCGGGGAGCTGTTTTTT
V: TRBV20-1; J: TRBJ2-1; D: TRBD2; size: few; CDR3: CSALAAKGHRGNEQFF; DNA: TGCAGTGCACTAGCGGCCAAGGGACACCGGGGCAATGAGCAGTTCTTC
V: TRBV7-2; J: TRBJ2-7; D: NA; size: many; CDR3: CASSLAAPQEQYF; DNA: TGTGCCAGCAGCTTAGCGGCCCCTCAGGAGCAGTACTTC
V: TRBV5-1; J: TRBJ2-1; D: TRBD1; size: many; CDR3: CASRLGQGSYNEQFF; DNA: TGCGCCAGCAGACTCGGACAGGGCTCCTACAATGAGCAGTTCTTC
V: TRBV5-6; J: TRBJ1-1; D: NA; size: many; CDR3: CASSLAVRNTEAFF; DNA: TGTGCCAGCAGCTTGGCCGTGAGAAACACTGAAGCTTTCTTT
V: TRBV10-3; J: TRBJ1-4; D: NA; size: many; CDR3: CAISDSGFNEKLFF; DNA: TGTGCCATCAGTGATTCAGGATTTAATGAAAAACTGTTTTTT
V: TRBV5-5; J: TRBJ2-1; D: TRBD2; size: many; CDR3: CASSLVSSGATYNEQFF; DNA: TGTGCCAGCAGCTTGGTTTCTAGCGGAGCGACATACAATGAGCAGTTCTTC
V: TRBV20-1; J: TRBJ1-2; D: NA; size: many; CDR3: CSAAKTNPRTYGYTF; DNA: TGCAGTGCTGCCAAAACAAACCCTCGGACCTATGGCTACACCTTC
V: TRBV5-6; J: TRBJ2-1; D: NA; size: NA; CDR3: CASSPLRTSYNEQFF; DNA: TGTGCCAGCAGCCCCCTCCGCACTTCCTACAATGAGCAGTTCTTC
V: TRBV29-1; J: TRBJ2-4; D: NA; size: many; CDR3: CSVAGAAKNIQYF; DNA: TGCAGCGTTGCGGGAGCTGCCAAAAACATTCAGTACTTC
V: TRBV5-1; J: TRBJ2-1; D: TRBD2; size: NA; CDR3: CASSLTSGITGNEQFF; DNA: TGCGCCAGCAGCTTAACTAGCGGGATTACGGGGAATGAGCAGTTCTTC
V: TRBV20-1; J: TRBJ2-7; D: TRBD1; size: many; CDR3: CSARKWGTGYEQYF; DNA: TGCAGTGCTAGAAAGTGGGGGACAGGATACGAGCAGTACTTC
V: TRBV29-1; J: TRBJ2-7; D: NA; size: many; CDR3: CSVHNTDRRYEQYF; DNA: TGCAGCGTCCATAACACAGACAGGCGCTACGAGCAGTACTTC
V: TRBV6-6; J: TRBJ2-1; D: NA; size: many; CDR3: CASSYSRAGGVHNEQFF; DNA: TGTGCCAGCAGTTACTCCAGAGCCGGGGGAGTCCACAATGAGCAGTTCTTC
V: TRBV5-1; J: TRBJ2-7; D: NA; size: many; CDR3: CASSLPGALGPYEQYF; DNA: TGCGCCAGCAGCCTACCAGGGGCCCTCGGGCCCTACGAGCAGTACTTC
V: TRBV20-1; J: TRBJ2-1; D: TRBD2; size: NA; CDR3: CSARGTSGIEQFF; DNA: TGCAGTGCTCGCGGGACTAGCGGGATTGAGCAGTTCTTC
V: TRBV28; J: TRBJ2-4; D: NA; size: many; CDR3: CASSLGGLAKNIQYF; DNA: TGTGCCAGCAGTTTAGGGGGGCTAGCCAAAAACATTCAGTACTTC
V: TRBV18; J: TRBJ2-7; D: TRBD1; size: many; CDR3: CASSPGTGTLGQYF; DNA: TGTGCCAGCTCACCCGGGACAGGGACCTTGGGGCAGTACTTC
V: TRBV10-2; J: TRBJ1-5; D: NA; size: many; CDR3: CASSVSINQPQHF; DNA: TGCGCCAGCAGTGTATCTATCAATCAGCCCCAGCATTTT
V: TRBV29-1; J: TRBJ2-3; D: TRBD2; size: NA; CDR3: CSVRLAGADTQYF; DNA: TGCAGCGTTAGGCTAGCGGGAGCAGATACGCAGTATTTT
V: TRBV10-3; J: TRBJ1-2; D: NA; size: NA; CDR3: CAISETQGEYGYTF; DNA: TGTGCCATCAGTGAGACACAGGGAGAATATGGCTACACCTTC
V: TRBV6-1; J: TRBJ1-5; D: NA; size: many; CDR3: CASSESGNNQPQHF; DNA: TGTGCCAGCAGTGAATCAGGGAACAATCAGCCCCAGCATTTT
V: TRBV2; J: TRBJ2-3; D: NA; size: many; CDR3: CASNRVPSTDTQYF; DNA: TGTGCCAGCAACCGGGTACCTAGCACAGATACGCAGTATTTT
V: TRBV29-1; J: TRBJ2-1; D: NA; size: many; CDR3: CSAIPTPTVQGGDEQFF; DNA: TGCAGCGCCATCCCTACACCGACTGTACAAGGGGGGGATGAGCAGTTCTTC
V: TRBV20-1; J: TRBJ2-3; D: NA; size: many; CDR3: CSASQAGSDTQYF; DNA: TGCAGTGCTAGCCAGGCGGGCTCAGATACGCAGTATTTT
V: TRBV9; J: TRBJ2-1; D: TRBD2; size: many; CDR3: CASSSQRASGSGHEQFF; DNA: TGTGCCAGCAGCTCCCAGAGGGCGAGCGGGAGTGGCCATGAGCAGTTCTTC
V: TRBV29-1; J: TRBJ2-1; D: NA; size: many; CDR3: CSVLGVATNNEQFF; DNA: TGCAGCGTTTTAGGGGTAGCGACAAACAATGAGCAGTTCTTC
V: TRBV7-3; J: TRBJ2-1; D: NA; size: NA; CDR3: CASSLVGGSFDEQFF; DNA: TGTGCCAGCAGCTTAGTTGGGGGGAGTTTCGATGAGCAGTTCTTC
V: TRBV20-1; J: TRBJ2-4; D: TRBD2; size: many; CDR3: CSAGAGDWGVAKNIQYF; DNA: TGCAGTGCCGGGGCGGGAGATTGGGGGGTAGCCAAAAACATTCAGTACTTC
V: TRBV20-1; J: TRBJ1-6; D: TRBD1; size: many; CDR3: CSARGGQGYSPLHF; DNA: TGCAGTGCTAGAGGAGGACAGGGTTATTCACCCCTCCACTTT